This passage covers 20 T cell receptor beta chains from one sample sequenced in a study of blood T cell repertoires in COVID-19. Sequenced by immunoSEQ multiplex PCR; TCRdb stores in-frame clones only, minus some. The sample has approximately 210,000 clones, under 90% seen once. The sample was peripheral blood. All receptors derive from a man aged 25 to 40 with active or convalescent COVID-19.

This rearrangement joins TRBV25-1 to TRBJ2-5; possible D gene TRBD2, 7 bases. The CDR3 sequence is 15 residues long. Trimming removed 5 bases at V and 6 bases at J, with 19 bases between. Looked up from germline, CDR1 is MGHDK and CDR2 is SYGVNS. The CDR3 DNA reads TGTGCCAGCAGTCCGGGGGGTACGGGGACAAAGACCCAGTACTTC. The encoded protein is CASSPGGTGTKTQYF.

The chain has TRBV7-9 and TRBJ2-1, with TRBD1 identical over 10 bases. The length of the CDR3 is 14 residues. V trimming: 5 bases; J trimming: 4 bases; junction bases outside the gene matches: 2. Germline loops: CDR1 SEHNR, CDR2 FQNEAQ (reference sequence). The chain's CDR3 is CASSGTGAYNEQFF. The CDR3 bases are TGTGCCAGCAGCGGGACAGGGGCTTACAATGAGCAGTTCTTC.

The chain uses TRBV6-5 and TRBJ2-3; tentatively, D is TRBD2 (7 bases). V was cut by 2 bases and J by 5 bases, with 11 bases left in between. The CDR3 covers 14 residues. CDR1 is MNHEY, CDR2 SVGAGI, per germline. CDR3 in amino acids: CASSYGGALDTQYF. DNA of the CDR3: TGTGCCAGCAGTTACGGGGGGGCCTTAGATACGCAGTATTTT.

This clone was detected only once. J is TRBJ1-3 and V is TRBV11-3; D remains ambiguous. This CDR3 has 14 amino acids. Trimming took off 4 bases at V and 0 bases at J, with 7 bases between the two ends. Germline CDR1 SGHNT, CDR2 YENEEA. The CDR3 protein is CASSWRISGNTIYF. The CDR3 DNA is TGTGCCAGCAGCTGGAGGATCTCTGGAAACACCATATATTTT.

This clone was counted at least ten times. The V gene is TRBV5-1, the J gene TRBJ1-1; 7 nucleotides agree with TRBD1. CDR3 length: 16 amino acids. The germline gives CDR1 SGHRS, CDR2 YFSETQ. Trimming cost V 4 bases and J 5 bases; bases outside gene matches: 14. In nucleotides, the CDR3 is TGCGCCAGCAGCCCTGGACAGGCGGAGGGAATAACTGAAGCTTTCTTT. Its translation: CASSPGQAEGITEAFF.

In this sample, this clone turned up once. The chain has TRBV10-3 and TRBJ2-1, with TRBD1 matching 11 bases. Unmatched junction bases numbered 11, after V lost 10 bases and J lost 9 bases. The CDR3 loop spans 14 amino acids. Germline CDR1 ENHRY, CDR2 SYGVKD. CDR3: CATGGQGARGEQFF. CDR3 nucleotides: TGTGCCACTGGAGGACAGGGGGCGCGTGGTGAGCAGTTCTTC.

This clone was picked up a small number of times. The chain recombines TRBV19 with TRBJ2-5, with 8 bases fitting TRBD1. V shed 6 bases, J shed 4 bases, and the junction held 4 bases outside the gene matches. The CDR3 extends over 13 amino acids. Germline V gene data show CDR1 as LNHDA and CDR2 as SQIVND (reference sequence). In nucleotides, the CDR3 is TGTGCCAGTAGCTCGGACAGGGCAGAGACCCAGTACTTC. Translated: CASSSDRAETQYF.

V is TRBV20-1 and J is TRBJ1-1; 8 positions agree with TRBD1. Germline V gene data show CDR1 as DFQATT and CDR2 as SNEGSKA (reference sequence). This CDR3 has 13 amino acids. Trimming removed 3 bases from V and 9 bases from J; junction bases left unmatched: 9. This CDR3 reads CSASQTGAQQAFF. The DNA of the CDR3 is TGCAGTGCTAGTCAGACAGGGGCCCAACAAGCTTTCTTT.

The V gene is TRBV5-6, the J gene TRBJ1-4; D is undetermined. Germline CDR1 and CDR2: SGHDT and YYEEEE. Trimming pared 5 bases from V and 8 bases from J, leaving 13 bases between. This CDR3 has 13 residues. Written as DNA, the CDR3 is TGTGCCAGCAGTGTAAGGTGGAGGGAAAAACTGTTTTTT. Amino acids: CASSVRWREKLFF.

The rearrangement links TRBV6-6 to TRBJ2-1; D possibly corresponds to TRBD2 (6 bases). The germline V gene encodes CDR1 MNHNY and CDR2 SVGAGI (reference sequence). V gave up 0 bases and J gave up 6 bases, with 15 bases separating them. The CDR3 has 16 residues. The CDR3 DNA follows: TGTGCCAGCAGTTACTCCCTGCGGGGTAGGGGCAATGAGCAGTTCTTC. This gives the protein CASSYSLRGRGNEQFF.

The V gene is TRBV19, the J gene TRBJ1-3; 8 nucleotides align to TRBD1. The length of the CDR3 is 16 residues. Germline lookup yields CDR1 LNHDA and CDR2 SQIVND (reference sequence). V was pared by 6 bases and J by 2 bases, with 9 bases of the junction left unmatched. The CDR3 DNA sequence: TGTGCCAGTAGCCGACAGGGGATCACTACTGGAAACACCATATATTTT. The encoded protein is CASSRQGITTGNTIYF. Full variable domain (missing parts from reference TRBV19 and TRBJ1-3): DGGITQSPKYLFRKEGQNVTLSCEQNLNHDAMYWYRQDPGQGLRLIYYSQIVNDFQKGDIAEGYSVSREKKESFPLTVTSAQKNPTAFYLCASSRQGITTGNTIYFGEGSWLTVV.

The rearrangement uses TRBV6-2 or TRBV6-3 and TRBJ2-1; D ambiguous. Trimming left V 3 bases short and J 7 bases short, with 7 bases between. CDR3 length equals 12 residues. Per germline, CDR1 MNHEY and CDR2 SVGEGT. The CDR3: CASSYTRNEQFF. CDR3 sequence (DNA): TGTGCCAGCAGTTATACGAGGAATGAGCAGTTCTTC.

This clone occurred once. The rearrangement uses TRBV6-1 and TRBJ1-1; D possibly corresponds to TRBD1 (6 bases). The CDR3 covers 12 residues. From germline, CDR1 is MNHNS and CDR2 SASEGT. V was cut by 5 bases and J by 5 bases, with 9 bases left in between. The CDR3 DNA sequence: TGTGCCAGCAGTTATACAGGGACTGAAGCTTTCTTT. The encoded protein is CASSYTGTEAFF.

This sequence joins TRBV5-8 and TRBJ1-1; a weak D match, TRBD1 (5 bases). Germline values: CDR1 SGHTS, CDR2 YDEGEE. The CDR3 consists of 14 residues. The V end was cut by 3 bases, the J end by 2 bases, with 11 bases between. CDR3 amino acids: CASSSRDINTEAFF. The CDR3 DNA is TGTGCCAGCAGCTCCAGGGATATAAACACTGAAGCTTTCTTT.

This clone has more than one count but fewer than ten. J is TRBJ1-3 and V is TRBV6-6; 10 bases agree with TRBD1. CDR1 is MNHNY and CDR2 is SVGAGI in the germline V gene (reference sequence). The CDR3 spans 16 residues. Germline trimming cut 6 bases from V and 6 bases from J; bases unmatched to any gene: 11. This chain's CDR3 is CASRSIGTGESNTIYF. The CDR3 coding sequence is TGTGCCAGCAGATCCATCGGGACAGGGGAATCAAACACCATATATTTT.

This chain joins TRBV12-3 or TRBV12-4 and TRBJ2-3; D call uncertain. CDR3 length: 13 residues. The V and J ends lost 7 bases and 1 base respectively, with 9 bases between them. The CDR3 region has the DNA TGTGCCAGCACCCCGGGTGGCACAGATACGCAGTATTTT. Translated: CASTPGGTDTQYF.

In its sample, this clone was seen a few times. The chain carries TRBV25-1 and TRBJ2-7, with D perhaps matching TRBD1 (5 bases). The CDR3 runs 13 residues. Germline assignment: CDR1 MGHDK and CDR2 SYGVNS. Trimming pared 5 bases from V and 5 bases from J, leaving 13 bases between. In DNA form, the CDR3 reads TGTGCCAGCAGTCTGGGCAGGGCCAACGAGCAGTACTTC. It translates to CASSLGRANEQYF.

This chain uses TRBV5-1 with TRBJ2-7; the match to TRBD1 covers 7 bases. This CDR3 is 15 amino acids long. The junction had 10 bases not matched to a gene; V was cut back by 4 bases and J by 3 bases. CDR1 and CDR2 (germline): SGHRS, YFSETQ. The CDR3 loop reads CASSVGTGTVYEQYF. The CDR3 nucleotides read TGCGCCAGCAGCGTCGGGACCGGGACAGTCTACGAGCAGTACTTC.

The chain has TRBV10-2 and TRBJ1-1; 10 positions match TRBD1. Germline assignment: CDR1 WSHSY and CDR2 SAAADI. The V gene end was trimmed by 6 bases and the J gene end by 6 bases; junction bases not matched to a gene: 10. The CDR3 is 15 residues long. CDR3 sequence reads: CASRIPGTGAAEAFF. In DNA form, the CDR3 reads TGCGCCAGCAGAATCCCTGGGACAGGGGCCGCTGAAGCTTTCTTT.

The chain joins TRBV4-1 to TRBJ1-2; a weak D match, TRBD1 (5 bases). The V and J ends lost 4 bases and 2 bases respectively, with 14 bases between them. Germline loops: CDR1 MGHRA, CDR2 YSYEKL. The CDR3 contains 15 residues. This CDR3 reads CASSPSKTANYGYTF. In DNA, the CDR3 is TGCGCCAGCAGCCCTTCAAAGACAGCGAACTATGGCTACACCTTC.